This T cell receptor beta chain was observed in a study of T cells in severe cutaneous drug reactions. About the study: Blister fluid/cells and PBMC came from acute- or recovery-stage patients. General observations from the study: TRBV12-4 use rose strongly in carbamazepine-induced Stevens-Johnson syndrome or toxic epidermal necrolysis, averaging approximately 30% in blister cells and 4.5% to 6.5% in PBMC.

TCR subtype-specific primers in iRepertoire multiplex PCR prepared libraries for bulk and single-cell sequencing. Each sample contributed roughly 95-500 ng of RNA for bulk libraries. TCRdb reworked the multiplex PCR reads into one entry per CDR3 protein, no DNA. This table holds around 20,000 distinct CDR3 sequences. A remark on this clonotype: Its antigen is unknown.

The germline V gene has CDR1 SQVTM and CDR2 ANQGSEA. The CDR3 totals 18 residues. The patients sequenced had a carbamazepine-induced Stevens-Johnson syndrome or toxic epidermal necrolysis reaction. Blood repertoires came from roughly five Han Chinese and about six European CBZ-SJS/TEN patients. The V call is TRBV29-1, the J call TRBJ2-1; TCRdb's D call, TRBD2, is unchecked because there is no DNA. The sequence was collected from a human donor with toxic epidermal necrolysis, a severe cutaneous drug reaction. Material: PBMCs. This CDR3 is CSVEDRGGIRVGYNEQFF.